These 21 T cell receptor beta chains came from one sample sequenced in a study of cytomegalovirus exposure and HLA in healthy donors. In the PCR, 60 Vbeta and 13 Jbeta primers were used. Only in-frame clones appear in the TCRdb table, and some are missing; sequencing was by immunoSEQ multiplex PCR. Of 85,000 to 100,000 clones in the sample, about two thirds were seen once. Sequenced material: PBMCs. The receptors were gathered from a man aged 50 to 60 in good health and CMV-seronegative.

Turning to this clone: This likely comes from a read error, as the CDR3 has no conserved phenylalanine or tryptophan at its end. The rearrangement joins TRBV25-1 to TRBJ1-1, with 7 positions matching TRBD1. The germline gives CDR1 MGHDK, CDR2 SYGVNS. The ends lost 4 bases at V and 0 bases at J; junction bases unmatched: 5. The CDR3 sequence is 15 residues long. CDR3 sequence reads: CASSAWTGLNTEAFV. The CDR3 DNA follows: TGTGCCAGCAGTGCTTGGACAGGTCTGAACACTGAAGCTTTCGTT.

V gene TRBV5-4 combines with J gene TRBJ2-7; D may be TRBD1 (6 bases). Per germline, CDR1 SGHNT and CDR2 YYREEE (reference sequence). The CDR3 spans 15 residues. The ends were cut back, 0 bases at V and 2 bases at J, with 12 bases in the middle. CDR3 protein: CASSLGVTGTYEQYF. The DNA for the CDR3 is TGTGCCAGCAGCTTGGGGGTGACAGGCACCTACGAGCAGTACTTC.

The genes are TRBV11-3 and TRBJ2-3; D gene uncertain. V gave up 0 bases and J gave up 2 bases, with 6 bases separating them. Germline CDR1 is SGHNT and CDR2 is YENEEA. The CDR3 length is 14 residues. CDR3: CASSLEQTTDTQYF. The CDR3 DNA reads TGTGCCAGCAGCTTAGAACAGACCACAGATACGCAGTATTTT.

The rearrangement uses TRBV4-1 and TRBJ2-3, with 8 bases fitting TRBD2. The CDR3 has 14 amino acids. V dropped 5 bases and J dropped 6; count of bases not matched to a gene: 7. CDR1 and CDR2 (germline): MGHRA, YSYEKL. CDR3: CASSVQRGTDTQYF. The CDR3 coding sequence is TGCGCCAGCAGCGTCCAGCGGGGGACCGATACGCAGTATTTT.

In nucleotides, the CDR3 is TGTGCCAGCAGTTTCATAGCGGGGGATTACAATGAGCAGTTCTTC. Its translation is CASSFIAGDYNEQFF. The V call is TRBV6-6, the J call TRBJ2-1; 9 nucleotides match TRBD2. CDR3 length equals 15 residues. CDR1 MNHNY and CDR2 SVGAGI come from the germline V gene (reference sequence). V lost 4 bases to trimming and J lost 4 bases; unmatched junction nucleotides: 5.

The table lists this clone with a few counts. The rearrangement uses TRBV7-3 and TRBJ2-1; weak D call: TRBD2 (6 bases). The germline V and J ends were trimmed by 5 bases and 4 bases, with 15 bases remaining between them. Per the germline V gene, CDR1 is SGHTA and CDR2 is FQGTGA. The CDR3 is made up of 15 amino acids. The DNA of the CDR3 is TGTGCCAGCAGCATGCAAGGTCGGGAGTACAATGAGCAGTTCTTC. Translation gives CASSMQGREYNEQFF.

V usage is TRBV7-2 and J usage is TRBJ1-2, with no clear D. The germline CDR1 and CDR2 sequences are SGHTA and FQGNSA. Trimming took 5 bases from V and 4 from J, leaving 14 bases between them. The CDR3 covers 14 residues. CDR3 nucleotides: TGTGCCAGCAGCCCCGACGGCCCGGGCTATGGCTACACCTTC. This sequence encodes CASSPDGPGYGYTF.

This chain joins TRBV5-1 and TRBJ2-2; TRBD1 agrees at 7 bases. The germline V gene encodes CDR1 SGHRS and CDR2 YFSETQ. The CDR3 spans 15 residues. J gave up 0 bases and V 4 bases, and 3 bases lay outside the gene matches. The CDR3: CASSAGTANTGELFF. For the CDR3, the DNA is TGCGCCAGCAGCGCCGGGACAGCGAACACCGGGGAGCTGTTTTTT.

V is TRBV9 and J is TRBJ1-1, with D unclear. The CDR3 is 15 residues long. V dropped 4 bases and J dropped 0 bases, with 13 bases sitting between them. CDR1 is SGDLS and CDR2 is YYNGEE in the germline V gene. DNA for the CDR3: TGTGCCAGCAGCCGGACTTCGTCCATGAACACTGAAGCTTTCTTT. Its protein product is CASSRTSSMNTEAFF.

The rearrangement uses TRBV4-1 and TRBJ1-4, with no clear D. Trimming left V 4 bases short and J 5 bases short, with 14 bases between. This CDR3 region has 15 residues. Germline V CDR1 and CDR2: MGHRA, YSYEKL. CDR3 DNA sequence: TGCGCCAGCAGCCTTGACCCAGGCGGGAATGAAAAACTGTTTTTT. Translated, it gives CASSLDPGGNEKLFF.

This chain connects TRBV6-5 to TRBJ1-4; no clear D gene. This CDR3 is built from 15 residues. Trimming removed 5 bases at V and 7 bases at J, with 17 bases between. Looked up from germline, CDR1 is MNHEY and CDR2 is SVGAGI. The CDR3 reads CASSPLLGRPEKLFF. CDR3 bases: TGTGCCAGCAGTCCACTCCTCGGGAGGCCTGAAAAACTGTTTTTT.

Written as DNA, the CDR3 is TGTGCCAGCAGCCAACCGGGACTAGTTATCCACGAGCAGTACTTC. As protein: CASSQPGLVIHEQYF. V gene TRBV4-2 combines with J gene TRBJ2-7; 8 positions agree with TRBD2. The CDR3 is made up of 15 amino acids. Trimming at V came to 2 bases and at J to 5 bases, leaving 8 bases not matched to a gene. Per germline, CDR1 LGHNA and CDR2 YNFKEQ.

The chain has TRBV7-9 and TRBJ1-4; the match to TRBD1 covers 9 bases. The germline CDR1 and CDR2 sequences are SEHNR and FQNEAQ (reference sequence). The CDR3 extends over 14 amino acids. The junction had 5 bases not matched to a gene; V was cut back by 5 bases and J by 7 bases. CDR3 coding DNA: TGTGCCAGCAGCGCCGGGACAGGGCGTGAAAAACTGTTTTTT. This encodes CASSAGTGREKLFF.

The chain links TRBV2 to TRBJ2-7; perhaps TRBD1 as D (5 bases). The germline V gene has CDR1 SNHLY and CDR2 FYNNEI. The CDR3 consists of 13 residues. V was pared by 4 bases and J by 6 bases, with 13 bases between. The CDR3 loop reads CASSVKGPLEQYV. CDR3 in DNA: TGTGCCAGCAGTGTTAAGGGGCCTCTCGAGCAGTACGTC.

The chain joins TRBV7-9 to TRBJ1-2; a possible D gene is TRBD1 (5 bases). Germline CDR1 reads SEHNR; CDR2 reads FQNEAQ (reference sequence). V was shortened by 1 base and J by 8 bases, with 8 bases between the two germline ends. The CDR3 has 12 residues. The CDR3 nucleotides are TGTGCCAGCAGCTTAGAGGGGCAAGGCTACACCTTC. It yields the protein CASSLEGQGYTF.

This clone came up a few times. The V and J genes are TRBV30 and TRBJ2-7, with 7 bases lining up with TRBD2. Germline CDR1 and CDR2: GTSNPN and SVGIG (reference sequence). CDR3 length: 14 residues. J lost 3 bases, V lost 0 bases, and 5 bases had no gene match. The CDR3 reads CAWSVGGDLYEQYF. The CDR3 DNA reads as TGTGCCTGGAGTGTGGGAGGGGACCTCTACGAGCAGTACTTC. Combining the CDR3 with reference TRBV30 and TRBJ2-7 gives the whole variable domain SQTIHQWPATLVQPVGSPLSLECTVEGTSNPNLYWYRQAAGRGLQLLFYSVGIGQISSEVPQNLSASRPQDRQFILSSKKLLLSDSGFYLCAWSVGGDLYEQYFGPGTRLTVT.

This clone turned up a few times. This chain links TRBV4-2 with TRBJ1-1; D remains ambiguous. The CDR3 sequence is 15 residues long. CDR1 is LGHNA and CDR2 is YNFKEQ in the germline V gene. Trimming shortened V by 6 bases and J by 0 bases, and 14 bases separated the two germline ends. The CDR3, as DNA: TGTGCCAGCAGTCCCCTGTTAGTCATGAACACTGAAGCTTTCTTT. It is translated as CASSPLLVMNTEAFF.

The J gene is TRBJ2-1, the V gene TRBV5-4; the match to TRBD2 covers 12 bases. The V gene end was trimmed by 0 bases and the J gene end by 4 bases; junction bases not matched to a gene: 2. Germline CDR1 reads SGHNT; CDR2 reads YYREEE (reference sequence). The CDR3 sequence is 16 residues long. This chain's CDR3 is CASSLGLAGVYNEQFF. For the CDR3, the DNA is TGTGCCAGCAGCTTGGGACTAGCGGGAGTTTACAATGAGCAGTTCTTC.

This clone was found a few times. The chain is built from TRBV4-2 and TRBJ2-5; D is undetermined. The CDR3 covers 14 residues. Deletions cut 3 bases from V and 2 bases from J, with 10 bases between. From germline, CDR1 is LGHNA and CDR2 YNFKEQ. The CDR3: CASSQALTQETQYF. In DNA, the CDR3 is TGTGCCAGCAGCCAGGCTCTGACACAAGAGACCCAGTACTTC.

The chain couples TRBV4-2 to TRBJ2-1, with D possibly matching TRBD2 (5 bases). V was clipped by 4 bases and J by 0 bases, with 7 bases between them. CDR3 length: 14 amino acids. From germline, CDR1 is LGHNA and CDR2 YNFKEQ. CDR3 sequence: CASSRGASYNEQFF. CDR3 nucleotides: TGTGCCAGCAGCCGGGGAGCCTCCTACAATGAGCAGTTCTTC.

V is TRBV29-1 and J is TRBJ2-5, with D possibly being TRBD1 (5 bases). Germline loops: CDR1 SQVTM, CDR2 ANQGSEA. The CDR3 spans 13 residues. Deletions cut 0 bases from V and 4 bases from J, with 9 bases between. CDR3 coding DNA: TGCAGCGTTGAAGATCTCAGGGTAGAGACCCAGTACTTC. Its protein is CSVEDLRVETQYF. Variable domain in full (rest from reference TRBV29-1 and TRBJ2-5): SAVISQKPSRDICQRGTSLTIQCQVDSQVTMMFWYRQQPGQSLTLIATANQGSEATYESGFVIDKFPISRPNLTFSTLTVSNMSPEDSSIYLCSVEDLRVETQYFGPGTRLLVL.